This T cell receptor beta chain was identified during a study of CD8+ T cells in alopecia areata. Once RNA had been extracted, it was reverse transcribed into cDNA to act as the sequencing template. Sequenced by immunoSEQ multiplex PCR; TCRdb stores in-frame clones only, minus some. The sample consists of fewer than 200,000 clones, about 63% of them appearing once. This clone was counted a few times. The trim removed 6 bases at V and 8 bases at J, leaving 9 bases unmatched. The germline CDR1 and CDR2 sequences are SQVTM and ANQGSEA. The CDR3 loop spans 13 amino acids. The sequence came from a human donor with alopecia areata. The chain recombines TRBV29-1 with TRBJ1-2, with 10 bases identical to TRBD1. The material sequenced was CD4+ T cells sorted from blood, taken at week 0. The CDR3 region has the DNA TGCAGCGTCCCGGGACAGGGGTTTGACGGCTACACCTTC. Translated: CSVPGQGFDGYTF.